The clone carrying this T cell receptor beta chain was seen more than once but under ten times. This entry belongs to a study of identical twins. From the 5' RACE reads, TCRdb called clonotypes with MiXCR, one entry per CDR3 protein. This sample carries about 890,000 distinct CDR3 sequences, more than 9% of them seen once, and the ten largest clones take about 1.5%. CDR1 and CDR2 from the germline V gene are SGHKS and YYEKEE (reference sequence). V lost 0 bases to trimming and J lost 8 bases; unmatched junction nucleotides: 5. The length of the CDR3 is 14 residues. The data also belong to a second study, concerning yellow fever vaccine responses in identical twins.

This chain connects TRBV5-5 to TRBJ1-1; the match to TRBD1 covers 9 bases. Sequences were obtained from PBMCs. The clonotype originates from a young woman in good health. CDR3 bases: TGTGCCAGCAGCTTGGGGGACAGGGCATCGGAAGCTTTCTTT. Translating it yields CASSLGDRASEAFF.